The present TCR beta chain was sequenced within a study of quantifying T cell responses using KT2 cells. Study at large: Reverse transcription used primers in the TCR alpha and beta constant regions.

This CDR3 has 14 residues. Germline V gene lookup returns CDR1 LGHDT and CDR2 YNNKEL (reference sequence). With 1 base removed from V and 4 bases from J, the gap between germline ends came to 10 bases. A single-stranded UMI oligo with SP2 sequence was ligated to cDNA 3' ends. An equimolar mix of RC1.1 and RC1.2 primed the beta chain across TRBC1 and TRBC2. Starting with the second PCR, alpha and beta TCR chains went through separate processing. TCRdb reanalysed the UMI-ligation and nested PCR reads using MiXCR and keeps one entry per CDR3 protein. The sample gives about 33,000 distinct CDR3 sequences, under 13% of which show up once; about 9.9% is in the top ten. KT2, a clone with a known TCR, was spiked into unfractionated PBMC. A range of KT2-to-PBMC ratios was made using fixed PBMC numbers.

The clonotype was recovered from a human donor. Input material: PBMCs spiked with cells of the T cell clone KT2. The genes are TRBV3-1 and TRBJ1-2, with a possible D match to TRBD1 (6 bases). CDR3 sequence (DNA): TGTGCCAGCAGCCAAGGCAGGGGCCCCTATGGCTACACCTTC. Encoded protein: CASSQGRGPYGYTF.